The sequence of this T cell receptor beta chain was determined in a study of Tregs in tolerant kidney transplant recipients. The study's findings and limits: No direct test of biological reproducibility was done here. Validation in larger populations is needed because few patients were studied. Activated donor B cell expansion appeared to reveal the most relevant donor-specific TCRbeta repertoire.

Regarding this clone: Its antigen is as yet unknown.

CD4+CD25+CD127- Tregs, CD4+CD25- non-Tregs, CD4 and CD8 cells were sorted. The CDR3 is made up of 14 amino acids. V lost 5 bases and J 4 bases, leaving 14 bases between the germline ends. Germline V CDR1 and CDR2: KGHSH, LQKENI. The protocol was immunoSEQ multiplex PCR, while the TCRdb copy is restricted to in-frame clones and leaves out a portion. The data contain about 46,000 clones, roughly nine tenths of them singletons. The receptor comes from a human donor in good health. The chain couples TRBV18 to TRBJ2-5; D is perhaps TRBD1 (6 bases). The sample comprised Tregs from blood. CDR3 in DNA: TGTGCCAGCTCAGGTACAGGGAGACGAGAGACCCAGTACTTC. Translation gives CASSGTGRRETQYF.